The sequence of this TCR beta chain was determined in a study of cytomegalovirus exposure and HLA in healthy donors. Study-wide results and limits: Reports credit the classifier with highly specific, highly sensitive diagnosis of cytomegalovirus status. A subsequent analysis found that TCR clusters from the first cohort also tended to co-occur in the 120 or so validation repertoires, with around 94% of cluster scores above 0.

Sequenced by immunoSEQ multiplex PCR; TCRdb stores in-frame clones only, minus some. The sample includes about 82,000 clones, 85% to 95% of them seen just once. In the case of this clone: No antigen is known for it.

The germline V gene encodes CDR1 SGDLS and CDR2 YYNGEE. This CDR3 has 14 residues. The ends lost 4 bases at V and 6 bases at J; junction bases unmatched: 8. The rearrangement joins TRBV9 to TRBJ1-2; TRBD1 aligns across 8 bases. This TCR was sampled from a man younger than 35 in good health and CMV-seronegative. Sequenced sample: PBMCs. The CDR3, as DNA: TGTGCCAGCAGCCCCACGGCGACAGGGGATGGCTACACCTTC. Translated, it gives CASSPTATGDGYTF.